The T cell receptor (beta chain) under discussion was sequenced for a study of regulatory T cells in long-lasting Graves disease. Study results and limitations: Persistent Graves' disease cases displayed lower TCR diversity than newly diagnosed ones. Whereas new patients shared roughly 910 public clonotypes, persistent patients shared more, at about 2,700.

This CDR3 spans 14 amino acids. The V and J ends lost 3 bases and 2 bases respectively, with 11 bases between them. Germline CDR1 and CDR2: SGDLS and YYNGEE. Assembly of TCR beta libraries relied on iRepertoire HTBI primers together with Arm-PCR of CDR3 regions. TCRdb called the multiplex PCR reads again in MiXCR, with one record for every CDR3 protein. The sample consists of more than 400,000 distinct CDR3 sequences, around 15% of them appearing once. This clonotype appeared a few times. The antigen is unknown. Specified time point: newly diagnosed GD, antithyroid drugs for less than 3 months. PBMC-extracted RNA yielded the TCR library. Guidelines of the American Thyroid Association were used to diagnose Graves' disease. This sample was also put to use in a study of T cells in Graves' hyperthyroidism and ophthalmopathy. From that second work: The majority of expanded thyroid clonotypes above 0.001 also appeared in blood.

The sequencing here drew on peripheral blood mononuclear cells (PBMCs), taken at new diagnosis, from a patient treated with antithyroid drugs. The source of this sequence is a man aged 35 to 55 with Graves disease. The rearrangement uses TRBV9 and TRBJ1-1; no definite D call. The CDR3 reads CASSAYNGNTEAFF. CDR3 sequence (DNA): TGTGCCAGCAGCGCTTACAATGGAAACACTGAAGCTTTCTTT. Based on the CDR3 plus reference TRBV9 and TRBJ1-1, the full variable domain is DSGVTQTPKHLITATGQRVTLRCSPRSGDLSVYWYQQSLDQGLQFLIQYYNGEERAKGNILERFSAQQFPDLHSELNLSSLELGDSALYFCASSAYNGNTEAFFGQGTRLTVV.